Sequencing of this T cell receptor (beta chain) was carried out in a study of molecular identifiers for immune sequencing clone quantification (dated by TCRdb to the late 2010s). The study in broad terms: For a replicate experiment, RNA from approximately 20,000 or 100,000 naive CD8 T cells was divided into five aliquots, and four of the five aliquots were sequenced. CD8 T cells were used in a methods study to benchmark molecular-identifier clustering-based TCR repertoire sequencing (MIDCIRS) and TCR RNA copy counting. The full study reports these points: The sizes of highly expanded clones could end up underestimated when identical TCR molecules share a barcode. The naive libraries included spiked-in Jurkat TCR RNA (approximately ten copies' worth), and this RNA is not part of the donor repertoire. Modeling estimated about three recovered TCR RNA copies per cell, compared with about ten by digital PCR, which implies roughly 27% capture efficiency. A single cell's worth of spiked-in Jurkat TCR RNA was reported detectable even among 850,000 to 1,000,000 naive CD8 T cells. When barcode sub-clustering was not used, chimeric consensus sequences inflated TCR diversity, with chimeras reaching as high as 47%. In CMV-specific effector cells, clones with more than 20 RNA copies contained over 98% of molecules, whereas in naive cells such clones contained under 1% of molecules.

Libraries of naive CD8 T cells were generated from about 19,000 to 1,100,000 sorted cells, with 10%, 30% or 50% of the purified RNA used. Naive CD8 T cells, defined as CD8+CD4-CCR7+CD45RA+, were FACS-sorted into RLT Plus buffer on a BD FACSAria II. To test detection sensitivity, Jurkat RNA equivalent to more than eight TCR copies was spiked into samples of about 17,000-1,100,000 naive CD8 T cells. CD8 T cells were enriched using RosetteSep CD8+ T Cell Enrichment Cocktail and Ficoll-Paque, and the enriched cells then underwent ACK red cell lysis. As concerns this clonotype: Its antigen remains unidentified. Base-call qualities are not available, and no considerably larger clone is one nucleotide away.

V loses 4 bases of germline sequence and J loses 8 bases, and the interval between the two ends is 10 bases. CDR1 and CDR2 are read off the germline V gene as SGDLS and YYNGEE. The CDR3 has 12 amino acids, counting the end cysteine and phenylalanine. The kept DNA is CDR3 alone, 36 bases in frame from the first base. The library was obtained by PCR. Reads for this sample came from an Illumina HiSeq 4000. Bulk TCR libraries were prepared as previously described, using TCR primers listed in Table S5. Total RNA was purified with the Qiagen AllPrep DNA/RNA kit. Before analysis, reads from multiple sequencing runs of one library were combined. The original methods were these. Reads were retained only if the reads had an exact TCR constant sequence, and the retained reads were trimmed to 150 nt and grouped according to their 12-nt molecular barcodes. Reads within each barcode group were sub-clustered using a 15% Levenshtein threshold, and quality-weighted consensus sequences were constructed for each RNA molecule. Non-functional sequences were filtered out, along with any lower-count sequence sitting one edit away from another sequence. On the basis of fitting two negative binomial distributions, barcode sub-clusters with fewer than 20% of the maximum read count were discarded. TCRdb reworked the public reads: Q25 trimming with fastp, MiXCR clone assembly, productive beta chains retained. Under each unique CDR3 protein, matching rows form one entry showing the most common genes and DNA. These V and J calls are TCRdb output, not the study's own analysis. For this sample the table gives about 640,000 distinct CDR3 sequences, of which 15% to 20% were detected only once. 0.85% of the sample lies in the top ten.

The chain is encoded by TRBV9 joined to TRBJ2-1, with no reliable assignment of the D segment. The specimen was naive CD8+ T cells from blood, with Jurkat cell RNA spiked in. The cell subset or site tag for this specimen amounts to: FACS-sorted CD8+CD4-CCR7+CD45RA+ naive T cells. The receptor was derived from a human donor in good health. Some libraries in this study had Jurkat cell RNA spiked in. DNA sequence: TGTGCCAGCAGCCCTTCGCCCCATGAGCAGTTCTTC. This is translated as CASSPSPHEQFF.